The next 17 T cell receptor beta chains were all read from a single sample in a study of blood T cell repertoires in COVID-19. Assay used: immunoSEQ multiplex PCR; TCRdb lists only in-frame clones, some missing. This sample has 270,000 or so clones; roughly 87% occur once, and the top ten carry 4% to 5%. Specimen: peripheral blood. The receptors here all came from a middle-aged woman who had recovered from COVID-19.

This clone was observed a handful of times. The chain links TRBV4-3 to TRBJ1-1; TRBD1 matches at 8 bases. CDR1 and CDR2 from the germline V gene are LGHNA and YSLEER. V lost 4 bases to trimming and J lost 5 bases; unmatched junction nucleotides: 9. The CDR3 is 15 amino acids. The CDR3 sequence: CASSREGQAVTEAFF. In nucleotides, the CDR3 is TGCGCCAGCAGCCGAGAGGGACAGGCTGTGACTGAAGCTTTCTTT.

The chain combines TRBV3-1 (or the pseudogene TRBV3-2) with TRBJ2-3; 9 nucleotides line up with TRBD1. This CDR3 spans 14 amino acids. Trimming at V came to 5 bases and at J to 5 bases, leaving 5 bases not matched to a gene. Germline V CDR1 and CDR2: LGHDT, YNNKEL (reference sequence). The DNA of the CDR3 is TGTGCCAGCAGCGCCGGGACAGGGAAAGATACGCAGTATTTT. It yields the protein CASSAGTGKDTQYF.

The chain joins TRBV6-6 to TRBJ1-1; tentatively, D is TRBD1 (5 bases). Germline V gene sequence: CDR1 MNHNY, CDR2 SVGAGI (reference sequence). The CDR3 is made up of 14 amino acids. The germline V and J ends were trimmed by 5 bases and 1 base, with 11 bases remaining between them. CDR3 DNA: TGTGCCAGCAGTCGAGATACAGGGAACACTGAAGCTTTCTTT. This codes for CASSRDTGNTEAFF.

The chain employs TRBV28 and TRBJ1-3; 11 nucleotides line up with TRBD1. Per the germline V gene, CDR1 is MDHEN and CDR2 is SYDVKM. This CDR3 comprises 18 residues. Losses at the gene ends were 6 bases for V and 0 bases for J; bases not matched to a gene: 10. CDR3 sequence: CASRPGQGAANSGNTIYF. CDR3 coding DNA: TGTGCCAGCAGACCCGGACAGGGGGCGGCCAACTCTGGAAACACCATATATTTT.

This clone was seen once. The V and J genes are TRBV2 and TRBJ1-1, with 10 bases that match TRBD1. Germline trimming cut 3 bases from V and 4 bases from J; bases unmatched to any gene: 2. This CDR3 spans 14 amino acids. Germline lookup yields CDR1 SNHLY and CDR2 FYNNEI. CDR3 in amino acids: CASSDRTGGTEAFF. CDR3 coding DNA: TGTGCCAGCAGTGACCGGACAGGGGGCACTGAAGCTTTCTTT.

The J gene is TRBJ1-3, the V gene TRBV6-1, with 9 bases lining up with TRBD1. The germline V gene encodes CDR1 MNHNS and CDR2 SASEGT. V trimming: 2 bases; J trimming: 4 bases; junction bases outside the gene matches: 6. The CDR3 extends over 16 amino acids. The CDR3 is CASSERDRVSGNTIYF. The CDR3 bases are TGTGCCAGCAGTGAAAGGGACAGGGTATCGGGAAACACCATATATTTT.

As for this clone: Other DNA sequences from this sample encode an identical CDR3 as well. V gene TRBV5-4 combines with J gene TRBJ2-7, with TRBD1 identical over 11 bases. The V gene end was trimmed by 4 bases and the J gene end by 4 bases; junction bases not matched to a gene: 4. Germline-derived CDR1 and CDR2 are SGHNT and YYREEE (reference sequence). The CDR3 is 14 amino acids. In nucleotides, the CDR3 is TGTGCCAGCAGCCCCGGGACAGGGGGATACGAGCAGTACTTC. It specifies CASSPGTGGYEQYF. The full variable domain, completed using reference TRBV5-4 and TRBJ2-7, is ETGVTQSPTHLIKTRGQQVTLRCSSQSGHNTVSWYQQALGQGPQFIFQYYREEENGRGNFPPRFSGLQFPNYSSELNVNALELDDSALYLCASSPGTGGYEQYFGPGTRLTVT.

The chain carries TRBV5-1 and TRBJ2-1, with D hard to call. The V gene lost 2 bases and the J gene lost 7 bases, with 10 bases spanning the gap. This CDR3 contains 13 residues. CDR1 is SGHRS and CDR2 is YFSETQ in the germline V gene. The CDR3 loop is CASSLNIGNEQFF. CDR3 in DNA: TGCGCCAGCAGCTTAAATATCGGGAATGAGCAGTTCTTC.

CDR3 sequence (DNA): TGTGCCAGTCAAATCAGGGTGAGGGAGACCCAGTACTTC. Protein sequence: CASQIRVRETQYF. This chain connects TRBV11-2 to TRBJ2-5, with D tentatively TRBD1 (5 bases). This CDR3 contains 13 residues. V was pared by 9 bases and J by 5 bases, with 16 bases between. Germline CDR1 reads SGHAT; CDR2 reads FQNNGV.

The chain employs TRBV3-1 (or the pseudogene TRBV3-2) and TRBJ2-7; 9 nucleotides match TRBD2. Germline CDR1 is LGHDT and CDR2 is YNNKEL (reference sequence). V shed 4 bases, J shed 4 bases, and the junction held 14 bases outside the gene matches. The CDR3 runs to 17 residues. CDR3 loop: CASSRSPPTSGRYEQYV. As DNA, the CDR3 is TGTGCCAGCAGCCGGTCTCCCCCGACTAGCGGAAGGTACGAGCAGTACGTC.

The rearrangement links TRBV4-3 to TRBJ2-3; D remains ambiguous. This CDR3 is built from 15 residues. The germline CDR1 and CDR2 sequences are LGHNA and YSLEER. V was shortened by 0 bases and J by 4 bases, with 11 bases between the two germline ends. CDR3 loop: CASSQDSGVADTQYF. The CDR3 DNA sequence: TGCGCCAGCAGCCAAGATTCCGGAGTTGCAGATACGCAGTATTTT.

The chain recombines TRBV24-1 with TRBJ2-1; D is ambiguous. There are 11 residues in the CDR3. V dropped 1 base and J dropped 10 bases, with 4 bases sitting between them. The germline V gene encodes CDR1 KGHDR and CDR2 SFDVKD. The CDR3 sequence is CATSDLTEQFF. CDR3 DNA sequence: TGTGCCACCAGTGATTTAACAGAGCAGTTCTTC.

The chain is built from TRBV7-2 and TRBJ2-1; perhaps TRBD2 as D (5 bases). The CDR3 has 16 residues. Germline V gives CDR1 SGHTA, CDR2 FQGNSA. The V end lost 5 bases, the J end lost 4 bases, and 18 bases lay between the germline ends. This CDR3 is CASSPVGVGSYNEQFF. In nucleotides, the CDR3 is TGTGCCAGCAGCCCCGTCGGGGTCGGGTCATACAATGAGCAGTTCTTC.

The chain links TRBV19 to TRBJ1-5, with D possibly being TRBD1 (5 bases). V dropped 6 bases and J dropped 4 bases, with 10 bases sitting between them. Germline values: CDR1 LNHDA, CDR2 SQIVND (reference sequence). The length of the CDR3 is 13 residues. Here the CDR3 DNA reads TGTGCCAGTAGGAAACAGGAAAATCAGCCCCAGCATTTT. Amino acid sequence: CASRKQENQPQHF.

The chain couples TRBV30 to TRBJ2-5; D could derive from TRBD1 or TRBD2 (6 bases each). The CDR3 extends over 14 amino acids. Germline V gives CDR1 GTSNPN, CDR2 SVGIG (reference sequence). The V gene lost 5 bases and the J gene lost 5 bases, with 18 bases spanning the gap. CDR3 protein: CAWGGWRGGETQYF. CDR3 nucleotides: TGTGCCTGGGGGGGCTGGAGGGGTGGGGAGACCCAGTACTTC.

The chain links TRBV7-2 to TRBJ1-2, with D unclear. This CDR3 spans 13 amino acids. With 5 bases removed from V and 2 bases from J, the gap between germline ends came to 9 bases. The germline gives CDR1 SGHTA, CDR2 FQGNSA. The CDR3 here is CASSASGNYGYTF. CDR3 DNA: TGTGCCAGCAGCGCATCAGGAAACTATGGCTACACCTTC.

The chain couples TRBV5-1 to TRBJ2-1, with 8 positions matching TRBD2. V gave up 0 bases and J gave up 13 bases; unmatched junction bases: 9. Germline CDR1 and CDR2: SGHRS and YFSETQ. The CDR3 is made up of 14 amino acids. CDR3 nucleotide sequence: TGCGCCAGCAGCTTGGCTCGGGGCGGGGGGCCTCAGTTCTTC. This gives the protein CASSLARGGGPQFF.